Listed below are T cell receptor beta chains from one sample, sequenced in a study of regulatory T cells in long-lasting Graves disease. TCRdb fed the multiplex PCR reads into MiXCR, producing one record per CDR3 protein. This sample has some 600,000 distinct CDR3 sequences, with 15% to 20% found just once. The sample was also linked to a second study, of T cells in Graves' hyperthyroidism and ophthalmopathy.

The sample consisted of peripheral blood mononuclear cells (PBMCs), taken at new diagnosis, from a patient treated with antithyroid drugs. The receptors here all came from a young man with Graves disease. The CDR3 runs from the conserved cysteine through the conserved F or W. A D gene is named only where the DNA matches it firmly. A row's size may be missing; if present it is once, few, many or a size class.

TRBJ2-5 | TRBV5-4 | TRBD2 | - | CASSQLAGDLPGETQYF | TGTGCCAGCAGCCAACTAGCGGGAGACCTCCCGGGGGAGACCCAGTACTTC
TRBJ2-1 | TRBV11-2 | TRBD2 | - | CASSPGLAGSPIDNEQFF | TGTGCCAGCAGCCCCGGACTAGCGGGATCACCCATCGACAATGAGCAGTTCTTC
TRBJ1-2 | TRBV9 | - | few | CASSVGQRVNYGYTF | TGTGCCAGCAGCGTCGGACAGAGGGTTAACTATGGCTACACCTTC
TRBJ2-1 | TRBV6-2/TRBV6-3 | - | - | CASSYSSLNNEQFF | TGTGCCAGCAGTTACTCGTCCCTCAACAATGAGCAGTTCTTC
TRBJ2-7 | TRBV28 | TRBD1 | - | CASSATGSHEQYF | TGTGCCAGCAGTGCGACAGGGAGCCACGAGCAGTACTTC
TRBJ2-1 | TRBV7-3 | - | many | CASSSPNNEQFF | TGTGCCAGCAGTTCTCCCAACAATGAGCAGTTCTTC
TRBJ1-2 | TRBV6-2/TRBV6-3 | - | - | CASIGGRGEGYTF | TGTGCCAGCATCGGGGGCCGCGGGGAGGGCTACACCTTC
TRBJ1-4 | TRBV30 | - | few | CAWKLGASTNEKLFF | TGTGCCTGGAAGCTGGGGGCTAGCACTAATGAAAAACTGTTTTTT
TRBJ1-5 | TRBV20-1 | - | few | CSASGQALSGIKNQPQHF | TGCAGTGCTAGTGGGCAGGCCCTATCCGGAATAAAAAATCAGCCCCAGCATTTT
TRBJ2-7 | TRBV15 | - | few | CATSRPISDEQYF | TGTGCCACCAGCAGGCCCATATCGGACGAGCAGTACTTC
TRBJ1-1 | TRBV30 | - | - | CAWSVRRVEAFF | TGTGCCTGGAGTGTACGGCGGGTTGAAGCTTTCTTT
TRBJ1-3 | TRBV20-1 | - | - | CSARDSVGNTIYF | TGCAGTGCTAGAGATAGTGTCGGAAACACCATATATTTT
TRBJ2-1 | TRBV20-1 | - | few | CSARDRLLGEQFF | TGCAGTGCTAGAGATCGGCTACTCGGTGAGCAGTTCTTC
TRBJ2-1 | TRBV27 | - | many | CASSWDNYNEQFF | TGTGCCAGCAGTTGGGACAACTACAATGAGCAGTTCTTC
TRBJ2-7 | TRBV7-8 | - | few | CASSRDPNDEQYF | TGTGCCAGCAGCAGGGACCCAAACGACGAGCAGTACTTC
TRBJ2-1 | TRBV9 | - | - | CASSVGGPGVYNEQFF | TGTGCCAGCAGCGTAGGGGGGCCTGGGGTCTACAATGAGCAGTTCTTC
TRBJ2-1 | TRBV9 | TRBD1 | few | CASSVAGTGHNEQFF | TGTGCCAGCAGCGTAGCCGGGACAGGGCACAATGAGCAGTTCTTC
TRBJ1-2 | TRBV20-1 | TRBD1 | - | CSARGWGQGAYTF | TGCAGTGCTAGAGGTTGGGGACAGGGGGCCTACACCTTC
TRBJ2-5 | TRBV6-1 | TRBD2 | once | CASSALLTSGRTETQYF | TGTGCCAGCAGCGCGCTTCTCACTAGCGGGAGGACAGAGACCCAGTACTTC
TRBJ2-4 | TRBV11-2 | - | many | CASRPGWPKNIQYF | TGTGCCAGCAGACCAGGGTGGCCCAAAAACATTCAGTACTTC
TRBJ2-5 | TRBV29-1 | - | many | CSARTAGETQYF | TGCAGCGCCAGAACCGCGGGGGAGACCCAGTACTTC
TRBJ1-1 | TRBV28 | - | many | CASSFNLEAFF | TGTGCCAGCAGTTTTAATTTAGAAGCTTTCTTT
TRBJ2-2 | TRBV12-3/TRBV12-4 | TRBD2 | many | CASRFSGPANTGELFF | TGTGCCAGCAGGTTTAGCGGGCCTGCGAACACCGGGGAGCTGTTTTTT
TRBJ2-3 | TRBV12-3/TRBV12-4 | - | many | CASSLEYQPSTDTQYF | TGTGCCAGCAGTTTAGAGTATCAGCCTAGCACAGATACGCAGTATTTT
TRBJ2-5 | TRBV19 | TRBD2 | few | CASSIGLAGQETQYF | TGTGCCAGTAGTATAGGACTAGCGGGGCAAGAGACCCAGTACTTC
TRBJ2-5 | TRBV10-3 | TRBD2 | once | CAISESVAGQETQYF | TGTGCCATCAGTGAGTCAGTAGCGGGACAAGAGACCCAGTACTTC
TRBJ2-3 | TRBV7-3 | TRBD2 | many | CASSPTGGYTDTQYF | TGTGCCAGCAGCCCAACGGGGGGGTACACAGATACGCAGTATTTT
TRBJ2-7 | TRBV6-1 | - | many | CASSEADTLEQYF | TGTGCCAGCAGCGAAGCGGACACTCTCGAGCAGTACTTC
TRBJ2-3 | TRBV5-1 | - | - | CASSLGTPFPSTDTQYF | TGCGCCAGCAGCTTGGGGACTCCTTTTCCTAGCACAGATACGCAGTATTTT
TRBJ2-1 | TRBV29-1 | TRBD2 | - | CSVSLAGEDEQFF | TGCAGCGTTAGTCTAGCGGGAGAGGATGAGCAGTTCTTC
TRBJ2-1 | TRBV12-3/TRBV12-4 | TRBD1 | few | CASSLEVGQGAVSSYNEQFF | TGTGCCAGCAGTTTAGAAGTCGGACAGGGGGCTGTTTCCTCCTACAATGAGCAGTTCTTC
TRBJ2-7 | TRBV10-3 | - | many | CAISESPGASYEQYF | TGTGCCATCAGTGAGTCGCCGGGCGCGAGCTACGAGCAGTACTTC
TRBJ1-2 | TRBV5-5 | - | - | CASSFYSAGWNNYGYTF | TGTGCCAGCAGCTTTTATTCGGCTGGGTGGAATAACTATGGCTACACCTTC
TRBJ1-6 | TRBV7-8 | - | many | CASSIRGINSPLHF | TGTGCCAGCAGTATCCGAGGGATTAATTCACCCCTCCACTTT
TRBJ2-1 | TRBV28 | - | - | CASSLELRTGQFF | TGTGCCAGCAGTTTAGAACTCAGAACTGGGCAGTTCTTC
TRBJ2-6 | TRBV28 | TRBD1 | many | CASSFVRGRSGANVLTF | TGTGCCAGCAGTTTTGTCAGGGGGCGCTCTGGGGCCAACGTCCTGACTTTC
TRBJ2-1 | TRBV7-9 | TRBD1 | - | CASSLASLGQGTDNEQFF | TGTGCCAGCAGCTTAGCGAGTCTAGGACAGGGGACCGACAATGAGCAGTTCTTC
TRBJ2-1 | TRBV3-1 | - | - | CASSFHGKNNEQFF | TGTGCCAGCAGCTTCCACGGGAAAAACAATGAGCAGTTCTTC
TRBJ2-7 | TRBV5-1 | - | many | CASSLTLATEQYF | TGCGCCAGCAGCTTGACCCTCGCGACCGAGCAGTACTTC
TRBJ2-3 | TRBV14 | - | few | CASSYTGLRSTDTQYF | TGTGCCAGCAGCTATACAGGTCTACGTAGCACAGATACGCAGTATTTT
TRBJ1-5 | TRBV19 | - | - | CASFGYGTSNQPQHF | TGTGCCAGTTTTGGATACGGGACTAGCAATCAGCCCCAGCATTTT
TRBJ2-7 | TRBV4-2 | - | few | CASSLGRDAYEQYF | TGTGCCAGCAGCCTGGGACGGGACGCCTACGAGCAGTACTTC
TRBJ2-1 | TRBV5-6 | - | - | CASTTLRGSSYNEQFF | TGTGCCAGCACCACCCTGCGCGGTAGCTCCTACAATGAGCAGTTCTTC
TRBJ1-4 | TRBV5-8 | - | - | CASSSRQINNEKLFF | TGTGCCAGCAGCTCAAGACAGATTAATAATGAAAAACTGTTTTTT